This TCR beta chain was obtained from a study of blood T cell repertoires in COVID-19. Authors' processing steps: The authors estimated nucleated cell counts from reference gene primer amplification. Clones were read by immunoSEQ multiplex PCR, and TCRdb kept only the in-frame ones, dropping some. That table furnishes V, J and clone size, whereas the DNA furnished D and trimming. The profile covers over 60,000 clones, with around 90% appearing a single time and roughly 15% taken by the ten largest. CDR1 ENHRY and CDR2 SYGVKD come from the germline V gene. The CDR3 totals 15 residues. Germline trimming cut 8 bases from V and 2 bases from J; bases unmatched to any gene: 9.

This TCR came from an elderly woman with active or convalescent COVID-19. This chain connects TRBV10-3 to TRBJ1-1; 9 bases align to TRBD1. Sample: peripheral blood. This CDR3 reads CAIGPTGGSNTEAFF. The CDR3 bases are TGTGCCATCGGACCAACAGGGGGCAGTAACACTGAAGCTTTCTTT.